The rows below give T cell receptor beta chains drawn from one sample of a study of blood T cell repertoires in COVID-19. Libraries were prepared by immunoSEQ multiplex PCR; TCRdb keeps only in-frame clonotypes and omits some of them. Here the sample spans roughly 180,000 clones, approximately 86% being singletons. What was sequenced was peripheral blood. These TCRs come from a woman older than 75 with active or convalescent COVID-19. The CDR3 runs from the conserved cysteine through the conserved F or W. D genes are given only for firm matches.

TRBV6-5	-	TRBJ1-3	TGTGCCAGCAGTTACGAGGCAGTCTCTGGAAACACCATATATTTT	CASSYEAVSGNTIYF
TRBV14	TRBD1	TRBJ1-1	TGTGCCAGCAGCCAAGTCTCAGGGGGGAACACTGAAGCTTTCTTT	CASSQVSGGNTEAFF
TRBV19	TRBD2	TRBJ2-6	TGTGCCAGTAGTGCAGGGACTACTGGGGCCAACGTCCTGACTTTC	CASSAGTTGANVLTF
TRBV19	TRBD1	TRBJ1-1	TGTGCCAGTAGTATACCTCGACAGGGGGGGACTGAAGCTTTCTTT	CASSIPRQGGTEAFF
TRBV12-3/TRBV12-4	-	TRBJ2-7	TGTGCCAGTGGGCTTGGGCCCGAGCAGTACTTC	CASGLGPEQYF
TRBV19	-	TRBJ2-6	TGTGCCAGTAGTACAGGACAGCGGGGGGCCAACGTCCTGACTTTC	CASSTGQRGANVLTF
TRBV7-7	-	TRBJ2-3	TGTGCCAGCAGCTTAACTTTCAACTCAGATACGCAGTATTTT	CASSLTFNSDTQYF
TRBV5-1	-	TRBJ1-1	TGCGCCAGCAGCTTCATCCGGCAGGGAATAACTGAAGCTTTCTTT	CASSFIRQGITEAFF
TRBV9	-	TRBJ2-7	TGTGCCAGCAGCAGGGGGGACAGCCTTCCCTACGAGCAGTACTTC	CASSRGDSLPYEQYF
TRBV4-1	TRBD2	TRBJ2-3	TGCGCCAGCAGCCAAGGGGAGCGGGGCATCCCTGGCACAGATACGCAGTATTTT	CASSQGERGIPGTDTQYF